This T cell receptor beta chain emerged from a study of T cells in localized non-small cell lung cancer. Trimming took off 2 bases at V and 2 bases at J, with 11 bases between the two ends. There are 16 residues in the CDR3. Germline loops: CDR1 SGHRS, CDR2 YFSETQ. Assay used: immunoSEQ multiplex PCR; TCRdb lists only in-frame clones, some missing. The table includes 9,000 to 15,000 clones, approximately 87% detected once. Study findings and constraints: Clonality peaked in uninvolved adjacent lung rather than tumor. Adjacent lung held a median 57 of the top 100 tumor clones.

As regards this clone: Its specificity is not known.

The chain links TRBV5-1 to TRBJ2-6, with unresolved D. The sequence came from a male donor at least 60 years old with stage I lung adenocarcinoma. The sequencing used peripheral blood, collected before any cancer treatment. The CDR3 DNA follows: TGCGCCAGCAGCTTTTGGGGAATGGCTGGGGCCAACGTCCTGACTTTC. Protein product: CASSFWGMAGANVLTF. The full variable domain, completed using reference TRBV5-1 and TRBJ2-6, is KAGVTQTPRYLIKTRGQQVTLSCSPISGHRSVSWYQQTPGQGLQFLFEYFSETQRNKGNFPGRFSGRQFSNSRSEMNVSTLELGDSALYLCASSFWGMAGANVLTFGAGSRLTVL.